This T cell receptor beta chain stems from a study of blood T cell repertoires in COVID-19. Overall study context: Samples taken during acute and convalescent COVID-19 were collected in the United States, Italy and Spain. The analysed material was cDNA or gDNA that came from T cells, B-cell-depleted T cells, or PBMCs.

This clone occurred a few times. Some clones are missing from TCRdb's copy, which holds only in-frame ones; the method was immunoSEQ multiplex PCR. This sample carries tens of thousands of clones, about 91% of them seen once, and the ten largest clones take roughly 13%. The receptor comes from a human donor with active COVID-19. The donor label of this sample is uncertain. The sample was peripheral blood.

The CDR3 spells CASRLEQRPLHF. The CDR3 DNA reads as TGTGCAAGTCGCTTAGAGCAGAGGCCCCTCCACTTT. This rearrangement joins TRBV12-2 to TRBJ1-6. TRBV12-2 is an annotated pseudogene. This CDR3 region has 12 residues.